This T cell receptor beta chain was sequenced during a study of kidney transplant recipient with SARS-CoV-2 infection. Remarks on this clonotype: With a much larger clone just one base away, this may be a read error. Lacking the conserved final phenylalanine or tryptophan, this CDR3 likely reflects a read error. The DNA is left out, because the CDR3 cannot be placed on it with certainty; the CDR3 is given as TCRdb lists it.

Including both end residues, the CDR3 is 15 amino acids long. One entry per CDR3 protein results from TCRdb running MiXCR on the reads. In the table there are approximately 240,000 distinct CDR3 sequences, more than 25% of which are singletons. This clonotype originated in a male patient aged 30 to 39 who had COVID-19 and was a kidney transplant recipient. T cells may partly derive from the graft donor. V usage is TRBV3-2 and J usage is TRBJ2-7. TRBV3-2 is recorded as a pseudogene. Sequencing used a blood sample, obtained at baseline and on day 111 from a kidney transplant recipient. CDR3 residues: CASSQVATLSYEQYL.